A selection of T cell receptor beta chains follows, all from one sample in a study of blood T cell repertoires in COVID-19. This table comes from immunoSEQ multiplex PCR, and its TCRdb copy is limited to in-frame clones, with some not included. The table records 150,000 or so clones, over 70% of them present only once. The sequenced sample was PBMCs or T cells enriched from blood (not recorded which). The receptors here all came from a woman aged 55-69 years who had recovered from COVID-19. The CDR3 runs from the conserved cysteine through the conserved F or W. A D gene is named only where the DNA matches it firmly. The size field is filled for only some rows; it gives once, few, many or a size class.

v_gene: TRBV21-1; d_gene: NA; j_gene: TRBJ1-6; abundance: once; CDR3nt: TGTGCCAGCAGCAAAAGGCCAGGCTATAATTCACCCCTCCACTTT; CDR3aa: CASSKRPGYNSPLHF
v_gene: TRBV19; d_gene: TRBD1; j_gene: TRBJ1-2; abundance: NA; CDR3nt: TGTGCCAGTAGTTACCCCTCGGCAGGGGGAAGGGACTATGGCTACACCTTC; CDR3aa: CASSYPSAGGRDYGYTF
v_gene: TRBV4-1; d_gene: NA; j_gene: TRBJ2-2; abundance: NA; CDR3nt: TGCGCCAGCAGCCAAGATCAGGGAACCGGGGAGCTGTTTTTT; CDR3aa: CASSQDQGTGELFF
v_gene: TRBV12-3/TRBV12-4; d_gene: NA; j_gene: TRBJ1-4; abundance: NA; CDR3nt: TGTGCCAGCAGTTCGGGGGGCGCTGAAAAACTGTTTTTT; CDR3aa: CASSSGGAEKLFF
v_gene: TRBV4-1; d_gene: TRBD1; j_gene: TRBJ1-2; abundance: NA; CDR3nt: TGCGCCAGCAGCCATCCTCGAGACAGGGGAACGGTTGGCTACACCTTC; CDR3aa: CASSHPRDRGTVGYTF
v_gene: TRBV7-2; d_gene: NA; j_gene: TRBJ2-1; abundance: NA; CDR3nt: TGTGCCAGCAGCTTAGAACTCTCAGGATTAAATGAGCAGTTCTTC; CDR3aa: CASSLELSGLNEQFF
v_gene: TRBV11-2; d_gene: TRBD1; j_gene: TRBJ1-1; abundance: NA; CDR3nt: TGTGCCAGCAGCTCAGGGGGCCAGGTAGCTTTCTTT; CDR3aa: CASSSGGQVAFF
v_gene: TRBV6-5; d_gene: TRBD1; j_gene: TRBJ2-7; abundance: NA; CDR3nt: TGTGCCAGCAGTTACGGGACAGCTTTCTCCTACGAGCAGTACTTC; CDR3aa: CASSYGTAFSYEQYF
v_gene: TRBV5-1; d_gene: NA; j_gene: TRBJ2-4; abundance: NA; CDR3nt: TGCGCCAGCAGCTTTTCGCAGCCCCTGCAGGAAAACATTCAGTACTTC; CDR3aa: CASSFSQPLQENIQYF
v_gene: TRBV24-1; d_gene: NA; j_gene: TRBJ1-2; abundance: NA; CDR3nt: TGTGCCACCAGTGATTATCGGCAGGGGCACTATGGCTACACCTTC; CDR3aa: CATSDYRQGHYGYTF
v_gene: TRBV6-5; d_gene: NA; j_gene: TRBJ2-1; abundance: once; CDR3nt: TGTGCCAGCACCCTAACGGGAGTAAGAGAGCAGTTCTTC; CDR3aa: CASTLTGVREQFF
v_gene: TRBV5-1; d_gene: TRBD2; j_gene: TRBJ2-3; abundance: NA; CDR3nt: TGCGCCAGCAGCTTCCAGGGCCAGGGAGGGGGCACAGATACGCAGTATTTT; CDR3aa: CASSFQGQGGGTDTQYF
v_gene: TRBV27; d_gene: TRBD1; j_gene: TRBJ1-2; abundance: NA; CDR3nt: TGTGCCAGCAGTTCCCGACAGGGTGGGGGCTACACCTTC; CDR3aa: CASSSRQGGGYTF
v_gene: TRBV5-8; d_gene: NA; j_gene: TRBJ1-6; abundance: NA; CDR3nt: TGTGCCAGCAGCTTGGCTCCTGACTCATTTTCACCCCTCCACTTT; CDR3aa: CASSLAPDSFSPLHF
v_gene: TRBV6-4; d_gene: TRBD2; j_gene: TRBJ2-5; abundance: NA; CDR3nt: TGTGCCAGCAGTGACGATGGCTCAGCGGGGGGGCAAGAGACCCAGTACTTC; CDR3aa: CASSDDGSAGGQETQYF